This T cell receptor beta chain was captured by sequencing in a study of immune aging and cytomegalovirus after organ transplant (dated by TCRdb to 2020 to 2022). In terms of the full investigation: Three-drug immunosuppression with prednisone, tacrolimus, and mycophenolate was given to all transplant recipients.

Broad study findings and their caveats: Following viremia, cells with an aged phenotype rose post-transplant no matter the clone size, with the increase showing up earlier in large clones (days 200-264) than in small clones. CD57 was not measured in the sequencing data, so a conservative gene-based aging definition was used instead. Large clones contained a higher proportion of TEMRA cells, and the seven largest clones (1904 cells) acquired aged and TEMRA cells while losing TCM cells.

From the cysteine up to the phenylalanine, the CDR3 has a length of 15 residues. Of all the DNA, just the CDR3 is kept, 45 bases in frame from base 1. Per the germline V gene, MDHEN is the CDR1 and SYDVKM is the CDR2. Germline trimming amounts to 6 bases on V and 8 bases on J, with 10 as the count of junction bases outside the gene matches. The library was built by means of single-cell sequencing. For sequencing, an Illumina NovaSeq 6000 was employed. The BD Rhapsody Targeted mRNA and AbSeq Reagent Kit, in a microwell format, was used for cell capture and library preparation. Libraries covered TCR, sample tags, AbSeq, and targeted mRNA from the Human T-Cell Expression Panel plus custom TOX and TOX2 primers. An Illumina NovaSeq was used to sequence the libraries. In the paper's pipeline: The analysis covered about 9,800 cells in total, of which 7076 were CD8 T cells and 4494 were CD8 T cells with an identifiable TCR CDR3. Raw data were processed with the BD Rhapsody Targeted Analysis Pipeline with V(D)J processing on the Seven Bridges Genomics platform. SeqGeq 1.6.0 was used for quality control, Sample Tag demultiplexing with Lex-BDSMK, clone identification with VDJ Explorer, and Seurat clustering. Clones making up <1% of CD8 T cells were classified as non-expanded, and clones making up >2.5% of the sample were classified as clonal expansions. TCRdb handled the public reads itself, with Q25 trimming in fastp and clone calling in MiXCR, and kept productive beta chains. Records with the same CDR3 protein are collapsed into one entry carrying the most frequent genes and DNA. The V and J calls were not made by the authors but by TCRdb's processing. In all, the sample holds tens of thousands of distinct CDR3 sequences, and roughly a third of those were seen once. The ten largest clones capture less than 30% of the sample.

Of note for this clonotype: The antigen it binds to is not known. There are no base qualities to consult, and no much larger clone falls within one base.

The time point label for this specimen denotes: five sample-tagged time points from pre-transplant (day -1) to day 368 post-transplant, pooled. After thawing, PBMC were stimulated with a CMV IE-1 overlapping peptide library for 12 to 13 hours, with no transport inhibitors added. After thawing, cells rested overnight before stimulation in R10 medium with CD28/CD49d costimulation. The IE-1 peptide library was made up of 15-amino-acid peptides with 11-amino-acid overlaps. Each time point was barcoded with BD Single-Cell Multiplexing Kit Sample Tags, pooled, and stained with oligo-conjugated anti-CD45RA plus sorting antibodies. A BD FACSAria III was used to sort CMV-responsive CD8+CD137+ and CD4+CD154+ T cells at 4-way purity. EDTA vacutainers were used to collect blood, which was then processed with a Ficoll gradient within 1-24 hours.

This TCR came from a female donor who had a heart transplant and CMV viremia. The specimen comprised CMV peptide-activated CD4+ and CD8+ T cells sorted from blood, sampled at five time points, pooled. What this sample's cell subset or site label stands for: sorted CD8+CD137+ and CD4+CD154+ T cells after less than 15 h CMV IE-1 peptide stimulation. The chain is made from TRBV28 and TRBJ2-1; 10 bases in the junction line up with TRBD2. The DNA sequence follows: TGTGCCAGCAGCATACCGGGACTAGCGTCGTATGAGCAGTTCTTC. This sequence encodes CASSIPGLASYEQFF.